The source of this T cell receptor (beta chain) is a study of lymphopenia after photon versus proton radiotherapy (dated by TCRdb to the late 2010s). Some background on the complete study: The immunological effects of photon versus proton radiation therapy were compared in patients with gastrointestinal tumors who developed high-grade lymphopenia. The cohort included roughly 18 patients with gastrointestinal tumors who developed lymphopenia after receiving either photon or proton therapy. The study aimed to characterize how the two radiation modalities differ in their impact on the immune system.

Concerning this clone: The antigen it binds to is not known. No clone much larger than this one lies a single base away; base qualities are absent.

Overall study results and their limits: The authors looked at the survival association only in patients who died, and they framed better survival with proton therapy as a possibility rather than a demonstrated result. Across the cohort, among patients who died, a greater drop in TCR diversity after the nadir was inversely correlated with overall survival time. After the lymphocyte count nadir, oligoclonal expansion, especially of CD8+ Temra cells, was observed in photon-treated repertoires, and the drop in diversity was driven by this expansion. During treatment, patients who received proton therapy stayed relatively stable, whereas patients who received photon therapy lost naive T cells and TCR diversity and gained effector/memory populations.

Receptor amplification or capture employed the immunoSEQ multiplex PCR assay. Alongside multiparametric flow cytometry, deep sequencing of rearranged TCR beta loci was used to profile the T cell repertoires. TCRdb retrieved this table from immuneACCESS and kept in-frame rearrangements only. Not all clones are present; in checked studies, unresolved V genes account for under half, and no reason is known for the remainder. This sample gives about 20,000 clones in total; about 92% of them show up just once. Over 1.5% of the sample lies in the top ten. The CDR3 sequence holds 14 residues, the cysteine and phenylalanine included. This entry keeps only the CDR3 DNA: 42 bases, framed from base 1. CDR1 and CDR2, looked up from the germline V gene, are SGHAT and FQNNGV.

This receptor chain uses TRBV11-2 and TRBJ2-5, with no confidently assigned D gene. The J call could be wrong; TRBJ2-7 is a better fit for the DNA end. The TCR was taken from a woman between 35 and 50 years old with cholangiocarcinoma. The source material was peripheral blood, sampled from a patient treated with photon-based radiotherapy. The sequenced DNA is TGTGCCAGCAGCTTAGATGAAGGGCCCTACGAGCAGTACTTC. It translates as CASSLDEGPYEQYF.